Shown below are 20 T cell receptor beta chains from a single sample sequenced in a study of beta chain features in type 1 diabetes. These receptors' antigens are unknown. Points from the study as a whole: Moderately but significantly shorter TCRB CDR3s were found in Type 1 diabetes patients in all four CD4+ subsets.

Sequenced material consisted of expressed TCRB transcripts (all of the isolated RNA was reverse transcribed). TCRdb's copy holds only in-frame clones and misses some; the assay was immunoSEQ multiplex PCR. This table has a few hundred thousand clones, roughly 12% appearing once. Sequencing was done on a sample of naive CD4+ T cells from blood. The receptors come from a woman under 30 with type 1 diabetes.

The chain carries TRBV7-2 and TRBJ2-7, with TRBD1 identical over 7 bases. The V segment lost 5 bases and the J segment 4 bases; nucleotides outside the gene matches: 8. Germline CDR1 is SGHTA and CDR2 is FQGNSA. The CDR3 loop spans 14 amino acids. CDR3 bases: TGTGCCAGCAGCCAAGTAGGGGGCGGGTACGAGCAGTACTTC. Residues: CASSQVGGGYEQYF.

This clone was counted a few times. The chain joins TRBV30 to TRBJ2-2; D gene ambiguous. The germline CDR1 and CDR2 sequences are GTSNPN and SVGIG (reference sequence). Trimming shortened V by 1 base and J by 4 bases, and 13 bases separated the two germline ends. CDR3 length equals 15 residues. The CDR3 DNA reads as TGTGCCTGGAGTGCTTTTTCCAGGCGCACCGGGGAGCTGTTTTTT. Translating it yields CAWSAFSRRTGELFF.

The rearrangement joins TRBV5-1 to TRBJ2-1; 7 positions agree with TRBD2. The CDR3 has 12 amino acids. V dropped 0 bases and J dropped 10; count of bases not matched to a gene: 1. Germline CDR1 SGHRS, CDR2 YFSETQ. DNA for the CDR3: TGCGCCAGCAGCTTGGGGGAGGGGGAGCAGTTCTTC. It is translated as CASSLGEGEQFF.

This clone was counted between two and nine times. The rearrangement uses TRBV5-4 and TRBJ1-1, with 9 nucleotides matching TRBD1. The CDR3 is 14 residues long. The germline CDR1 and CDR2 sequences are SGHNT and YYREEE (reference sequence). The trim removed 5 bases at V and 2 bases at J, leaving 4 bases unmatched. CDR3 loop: CASRRDRVNTEAFF. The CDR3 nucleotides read TGTGCCAGCAGGCGGGACAGGGTTAACACTGAAGCTTTCTTT. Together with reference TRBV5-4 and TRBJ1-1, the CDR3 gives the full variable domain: ETGVTQSPTHLIKTRGQQVTLRCSSQSGHNTVSWYQQALGQGPQFIFQYYREEENGRGNFPPRFSGLQFPNYSSELNVNALELDDSALYLCASRRDRVNTEAFFGQGTRLTVV.

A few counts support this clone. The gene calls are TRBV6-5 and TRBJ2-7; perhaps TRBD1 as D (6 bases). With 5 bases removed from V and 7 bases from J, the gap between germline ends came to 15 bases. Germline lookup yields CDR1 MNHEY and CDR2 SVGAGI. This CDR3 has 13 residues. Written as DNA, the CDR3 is TGTGCCAGCAGTCCACAGGGTTCGGGAGAGCAGTACTTC. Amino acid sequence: CASSPQGSGEQYF.

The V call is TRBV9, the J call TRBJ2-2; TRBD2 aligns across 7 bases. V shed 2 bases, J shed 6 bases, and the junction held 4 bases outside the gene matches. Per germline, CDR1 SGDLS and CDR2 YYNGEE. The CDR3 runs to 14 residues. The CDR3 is CASSVRGGAGELFF. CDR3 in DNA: TGTGCCAGCAGCGTCCGGGGAGGGGCCGGGGAGCTGTTTTTT.

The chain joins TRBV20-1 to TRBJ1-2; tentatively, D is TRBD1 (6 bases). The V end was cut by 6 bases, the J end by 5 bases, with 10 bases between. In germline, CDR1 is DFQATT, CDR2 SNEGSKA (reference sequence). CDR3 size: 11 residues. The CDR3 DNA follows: TGCAGTGCCGCAGGGGCTTATGGCTACACCTTC. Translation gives CSAAGAYGYTF.

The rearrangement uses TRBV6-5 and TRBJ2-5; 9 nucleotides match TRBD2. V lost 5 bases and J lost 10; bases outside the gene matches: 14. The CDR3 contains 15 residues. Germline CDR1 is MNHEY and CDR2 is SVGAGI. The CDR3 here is CASSGVAGDPGIQYF. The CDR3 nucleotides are TGTGCCAGCAGTGGGGTAGCGGGGGACCCGGGGATCCAGTACTTC.

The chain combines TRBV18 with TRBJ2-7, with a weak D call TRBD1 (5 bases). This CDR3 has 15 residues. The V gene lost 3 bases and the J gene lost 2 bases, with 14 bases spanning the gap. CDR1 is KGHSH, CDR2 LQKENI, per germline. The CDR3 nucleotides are TGTGCCAGCTCACCGCTCTCCAGGGCACCCTACGAGCAGTACTTC. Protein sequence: CASSPLSRAPYEQYF.

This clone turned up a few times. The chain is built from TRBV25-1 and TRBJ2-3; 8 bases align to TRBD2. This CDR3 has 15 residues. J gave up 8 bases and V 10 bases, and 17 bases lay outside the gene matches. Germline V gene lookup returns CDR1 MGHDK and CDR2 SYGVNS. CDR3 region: CATSDLSGGRPTQYF. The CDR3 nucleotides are TGTGCCACCTCAGATCTCTCGGGGGGGCGCCCTACGCAGTATTTT.

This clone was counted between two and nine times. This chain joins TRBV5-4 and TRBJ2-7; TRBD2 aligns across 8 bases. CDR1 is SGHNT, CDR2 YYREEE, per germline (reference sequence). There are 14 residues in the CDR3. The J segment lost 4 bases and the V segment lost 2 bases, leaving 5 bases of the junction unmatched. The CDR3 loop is CASSFAGGSYEQYF. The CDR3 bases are TGTGCCAGCAGCTTTGCGGGGGGTAGTTACGAGCAGTACTTC. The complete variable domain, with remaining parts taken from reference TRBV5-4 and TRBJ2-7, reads ETGVTQSPTHLIKTRGQQVTLRCSSQSGHNTVSWYQQALGQGPQFIFQYYREEENGRGNFPPRFSGLQFPNYSSELNVNALELDDSALYLCASSFAGGSYEQYFGPGTRLTVT.

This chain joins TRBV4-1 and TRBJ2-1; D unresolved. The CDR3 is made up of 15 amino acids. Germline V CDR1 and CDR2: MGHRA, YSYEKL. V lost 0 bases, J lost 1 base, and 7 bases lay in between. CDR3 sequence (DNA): TGCGCCAGCAGCCAAGATCCGACTTCCTACAATGAGCAGTTCTTC. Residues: CASSQDPTSYNEQFF.

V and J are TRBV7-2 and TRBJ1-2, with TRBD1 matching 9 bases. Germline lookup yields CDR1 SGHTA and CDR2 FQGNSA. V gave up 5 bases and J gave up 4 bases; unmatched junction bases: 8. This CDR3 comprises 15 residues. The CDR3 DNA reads TGTGCCAGCAGCCTAACCACAGGGGGCAGCTATGGCTACACCTTC. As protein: CASSLTTGGSYGYTF.

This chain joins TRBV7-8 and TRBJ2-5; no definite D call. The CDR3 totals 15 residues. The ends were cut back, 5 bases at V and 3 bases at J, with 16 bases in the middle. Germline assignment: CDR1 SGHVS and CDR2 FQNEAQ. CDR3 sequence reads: CASSPRLDLKETQYF. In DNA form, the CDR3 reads TGTGCCAGCAGCCCCCGTTTAGATTTAAAAGAGACCCAGTACTTC.

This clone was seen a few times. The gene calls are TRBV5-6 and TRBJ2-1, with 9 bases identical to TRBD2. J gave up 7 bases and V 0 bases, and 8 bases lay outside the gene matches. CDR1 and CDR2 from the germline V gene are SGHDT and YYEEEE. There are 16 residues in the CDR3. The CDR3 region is CASSLAGTSLRNEQFF. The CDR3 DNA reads TGTGCCAGCAGCTTGGCTGGGACTAGCTTACGGAATGAGCAGTTCTTC.

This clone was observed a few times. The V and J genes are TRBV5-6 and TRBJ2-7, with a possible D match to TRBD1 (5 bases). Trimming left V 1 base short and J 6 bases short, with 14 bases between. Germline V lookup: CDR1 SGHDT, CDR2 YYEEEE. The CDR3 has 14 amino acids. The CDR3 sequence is CASSLSGRASEQYF. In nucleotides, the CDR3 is TGTGCCAGCAGCTTGTCAGGCAGGGCGTCCGAGCAGTACTTC.

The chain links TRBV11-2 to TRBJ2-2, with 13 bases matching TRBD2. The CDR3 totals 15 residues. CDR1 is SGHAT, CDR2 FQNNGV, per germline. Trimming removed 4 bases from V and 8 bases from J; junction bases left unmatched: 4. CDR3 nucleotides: TGTGCCAGCAGCTCGGGACTAGCGGGGAGGGGGGAGCTGTTTTTT. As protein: CASSSGLAGRGELFF. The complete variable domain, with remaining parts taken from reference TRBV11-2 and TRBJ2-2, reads EAGVAQSPRYKIIEKRQSVAFWCNPISGHATLYWYQQILGQGPKLLIQFQNNGVVDDSQLPKDRFSAERLKGVDSTLKIQPAKLEDSAVYLCASSSGLAGRGELFFGEGSRLTVL.

CDR3 DNA sequence: TGCGCCAGCACCCCGGGACAGGGAGGTTCTGTGATCGATGAGCAGTTCTTC. This sequence encodes CASTPGQGGSVIDEQFF. This chain connects TRBV5-1 to TRBJ2-1; TRBD1 matches at 9 bases. Germline CDR1 reads SGHRS; CDR2 reads YFSETQ. The CDR3 runs to 17 residues. V dropped 6 bases and J dropped 8; count of bases not matched to a gene: 18.

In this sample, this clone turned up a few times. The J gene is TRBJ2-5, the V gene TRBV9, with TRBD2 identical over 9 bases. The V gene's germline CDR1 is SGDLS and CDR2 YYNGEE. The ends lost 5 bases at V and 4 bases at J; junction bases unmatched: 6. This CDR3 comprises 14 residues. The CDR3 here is CASSPGLARETQYF. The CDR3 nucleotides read TGTGCCAGCAGTCCAGGACTAGCGAGAGAGACCCAGTACTTC.

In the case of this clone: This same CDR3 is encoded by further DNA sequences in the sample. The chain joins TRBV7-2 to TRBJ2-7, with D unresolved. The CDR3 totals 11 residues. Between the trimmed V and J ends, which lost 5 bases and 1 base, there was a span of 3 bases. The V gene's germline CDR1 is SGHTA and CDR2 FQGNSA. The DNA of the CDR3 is TGTGCCAGCAGCCCTTCCTACGAGCAGTACTTC. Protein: CASSPSYEQYF.